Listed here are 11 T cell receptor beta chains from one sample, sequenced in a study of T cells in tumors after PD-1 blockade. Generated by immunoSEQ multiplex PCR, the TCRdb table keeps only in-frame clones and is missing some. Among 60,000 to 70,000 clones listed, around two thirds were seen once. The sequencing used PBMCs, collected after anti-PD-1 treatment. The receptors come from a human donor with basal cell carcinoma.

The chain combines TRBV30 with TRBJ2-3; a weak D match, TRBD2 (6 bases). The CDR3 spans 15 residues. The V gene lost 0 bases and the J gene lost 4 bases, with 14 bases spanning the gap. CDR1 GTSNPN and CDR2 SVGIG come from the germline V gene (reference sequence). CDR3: CAWSVLGGESDTQYF. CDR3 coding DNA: TGTGCCTGGAGTGTACTAGGCGGGGAGTCAGATACGCAGTATTTT.

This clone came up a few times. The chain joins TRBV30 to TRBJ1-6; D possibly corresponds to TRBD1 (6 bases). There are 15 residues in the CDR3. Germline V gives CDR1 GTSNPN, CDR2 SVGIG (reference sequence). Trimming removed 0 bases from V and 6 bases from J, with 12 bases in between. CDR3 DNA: TGTGCCTGGAGTGTACAGGGCGCCCTTAATTCACCCCTCCACTTT. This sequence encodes CAWSVQGALNSPLHF.

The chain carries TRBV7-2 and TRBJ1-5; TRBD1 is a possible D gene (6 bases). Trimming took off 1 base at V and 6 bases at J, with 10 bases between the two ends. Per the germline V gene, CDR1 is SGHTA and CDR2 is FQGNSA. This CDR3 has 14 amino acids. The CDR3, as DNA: TGTGCCAGCAGCTTAGTTGGGGGCCCTCAGCCCCAGCATTTT. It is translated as CASSLVGGPQPQHF.

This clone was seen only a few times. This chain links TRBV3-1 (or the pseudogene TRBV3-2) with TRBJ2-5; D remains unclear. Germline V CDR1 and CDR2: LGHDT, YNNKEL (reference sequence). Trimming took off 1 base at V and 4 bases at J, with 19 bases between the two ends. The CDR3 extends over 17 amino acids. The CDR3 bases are TGTGCCAGCAGCCAAGTGCAAGTCACGTGGAATAGAGAGACCCAGTACTTC. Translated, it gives CASSQVQVTWNRETQYF.

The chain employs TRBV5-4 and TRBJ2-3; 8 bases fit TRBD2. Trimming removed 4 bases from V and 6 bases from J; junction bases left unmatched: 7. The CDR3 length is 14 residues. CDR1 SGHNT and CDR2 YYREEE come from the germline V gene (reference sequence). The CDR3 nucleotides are TGTGCCAGCAGCATTAGCGGGGTGACGGATACGCAGTATTTT. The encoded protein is CASSISGVTDTQYF. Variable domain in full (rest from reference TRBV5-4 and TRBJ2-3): ETGVTQSPTHLIKTRGQQVTLRCSSQSGHNTVSWYQQALGQGPQFIFQYYREEENGRGNFPPRFSGLQFPNYSSELNVNALELDDSALYLCASSISGVTDTQYFGPGTRLTVL.

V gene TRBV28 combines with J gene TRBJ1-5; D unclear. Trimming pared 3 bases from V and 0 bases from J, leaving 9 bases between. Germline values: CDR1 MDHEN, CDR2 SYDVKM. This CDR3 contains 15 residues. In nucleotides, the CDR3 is TGTGCCAGCAGTTTTGGGCGCGATAGCAATCAGCCCCAGCATTTT. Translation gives CASSFGRDSNQPQHF.

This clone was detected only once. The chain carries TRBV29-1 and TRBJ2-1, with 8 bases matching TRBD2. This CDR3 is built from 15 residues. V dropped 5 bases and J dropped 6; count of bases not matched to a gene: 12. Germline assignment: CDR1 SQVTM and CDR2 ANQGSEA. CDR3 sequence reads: CSVPTPGTRANEQFF. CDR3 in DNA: TGCAGCGTTCCGACTCCCGGGACTAGAGCCAATGAGCAGTTCTTC.

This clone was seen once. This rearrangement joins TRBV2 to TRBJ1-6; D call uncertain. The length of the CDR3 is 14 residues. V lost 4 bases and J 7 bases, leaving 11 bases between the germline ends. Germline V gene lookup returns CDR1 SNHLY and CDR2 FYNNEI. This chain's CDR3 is CASSVAGGNSPLHF. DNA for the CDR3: TGTGCCAGCAGTGTTGCCGGAGGGAATTCACCCCTCCACTTT. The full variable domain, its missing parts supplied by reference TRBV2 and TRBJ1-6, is EPEVTQTPSHQVTQMGQEVILRCVPISNHLYFYWYRQILGQKVEFLVSFYNNEISEKSEIFDDQFSVERPDGSNFTLKIRSTKLEDSAMYFCASSVAGGNSPLHFGNGTRLTVT.

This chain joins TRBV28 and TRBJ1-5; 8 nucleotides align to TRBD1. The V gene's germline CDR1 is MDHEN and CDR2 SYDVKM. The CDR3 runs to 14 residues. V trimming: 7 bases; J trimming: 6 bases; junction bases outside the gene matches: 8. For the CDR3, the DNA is TGTGCCAGCAAAGTGACAGGGGTCCTTCAGCCCCAGCATTTT. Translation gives CASKVTGVLQPQHF.

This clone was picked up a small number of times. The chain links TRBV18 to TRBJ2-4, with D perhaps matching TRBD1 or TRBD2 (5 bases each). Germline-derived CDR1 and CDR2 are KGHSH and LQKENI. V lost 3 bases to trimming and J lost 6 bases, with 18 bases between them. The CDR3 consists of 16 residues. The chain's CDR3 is CASSPTTQLGTNIQYF. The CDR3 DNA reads TGTGCCAGCTCACCTACGACTCAACTGGGGACAAACATTCAGTACTTC.

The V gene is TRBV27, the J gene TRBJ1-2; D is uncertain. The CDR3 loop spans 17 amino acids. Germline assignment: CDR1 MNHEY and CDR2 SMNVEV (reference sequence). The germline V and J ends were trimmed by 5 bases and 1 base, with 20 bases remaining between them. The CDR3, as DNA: TGTGCCAGCAGTCCCATCCCTCCTGCACTAAGTAACTATGGCTACACCTTC. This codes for CASSPIPPALSNYGYTF.